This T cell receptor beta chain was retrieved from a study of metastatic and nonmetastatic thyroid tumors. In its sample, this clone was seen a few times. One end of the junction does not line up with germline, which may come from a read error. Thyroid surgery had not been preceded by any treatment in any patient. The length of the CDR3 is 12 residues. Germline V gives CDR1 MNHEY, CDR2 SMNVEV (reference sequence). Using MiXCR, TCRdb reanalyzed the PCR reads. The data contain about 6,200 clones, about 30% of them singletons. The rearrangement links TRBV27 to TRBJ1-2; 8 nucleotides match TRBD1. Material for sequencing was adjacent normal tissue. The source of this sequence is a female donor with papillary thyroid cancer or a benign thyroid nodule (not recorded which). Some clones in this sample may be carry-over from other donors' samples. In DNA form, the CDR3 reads TGTGCCAGCAGTGGGGGACAGGTGTCCAAACTCTTC. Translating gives CASSGGQVSKLF.